The sample holds a few counts of the clone carrying this T cell receptor beta chain. Sequence at one end of the junction differs from germline and may be a read error. The data originate from a study of cytomegalovirus exposure and HLA in healthy donors. The length of the CDR3 is 13 residues. The germline V gene encodes CDR1 MNHNS and CDR2 SASEGT. Primers: 60 Vbeta forward and 13 Jbeta reverse. Data came from immunoSEQ multiplex PCR; TCRdb stores just in-frame clones and leaves some out. This table has more than 110,000 clones, roughly 9.7% appearing once. The sample comprised PBMCs. The TCR comes from a middle-aged man in good health and CMV-seronegative. The chain carries TRBV6-1 and TRBJ2-5; D perhaps matches TRBD1 (5 bases). The CDR3 DNA follows: TGTGCCAGCATTGAATGGGGCAGAGAGACCCAGTACTTC. Translated: CASIEWGRETQYF.